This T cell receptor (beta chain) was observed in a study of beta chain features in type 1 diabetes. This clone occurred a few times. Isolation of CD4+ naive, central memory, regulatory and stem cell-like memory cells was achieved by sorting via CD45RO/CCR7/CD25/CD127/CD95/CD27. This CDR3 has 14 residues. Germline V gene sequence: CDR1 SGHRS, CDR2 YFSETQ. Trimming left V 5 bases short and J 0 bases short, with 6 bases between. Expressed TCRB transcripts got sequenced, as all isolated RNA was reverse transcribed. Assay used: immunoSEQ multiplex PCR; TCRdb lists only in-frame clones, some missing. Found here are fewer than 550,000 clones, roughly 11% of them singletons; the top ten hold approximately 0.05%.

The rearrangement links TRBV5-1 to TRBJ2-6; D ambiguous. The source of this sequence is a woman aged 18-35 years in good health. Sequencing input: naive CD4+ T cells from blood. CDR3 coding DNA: TGCGCCAGCAGGGAGAACTCTGGGGCCAACGTCCTGACTTTC. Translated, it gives CASRENSGANVLTF.